These 19 T cell receptor beta chains were sequenced from one sample in a study of blood T cell repertoires in COVID-19. The data were produced by immunoSEQ multiplex PCR, yet TCRdb's version contains in-frame clones alone and is incomplete. The table shows approximately 300,000 clones, with 87% occurring only once. Sequenced material: PBMCs or T cells enriched from blood (not recorded which). The receptors here all came from a woman younger than 45 who had recovered from COVID-19.

This chain joins TRBV6-1 and TRBJ1-6; D unclear. V gave up 0 bases and J gave up 4 bases, with 16 bases separating them. This CDR3 is 18 amino acids long. Germline V CDR1 and CDR2: MNHNS, SASEGT. CDR3 protein: CASSEAKAGYTYNSPLHF. CDR3 bases: TGTGCCAGCAGTGAAGCGAAGGCAGGATACACTTATAATTCACCCCTCCACTTT.

The chain carries TRBV2 and TRBJ2-7; D might be TRBD1 (6 bases). V was clipped by 11 bases and J by 4 bases, with 21 bases between them. This CDR3 comprises 14 residues. Germline CDR1 SNHLY, CDR2 FYNNEI. The CDR3 loop is CASQWGQISYEQYF. The CDR3 region has the DNA TGTGCCTCCCAATGGGGACAAATTTCTTACGAGCAGTACTTC.

In this sample, this clone turned up once. The gene calls are TRBV19 and TRBJ1-4; D is undetermined. Germline assignment: CDR1 LNHDA and CDR2 SQIVND (reference sequence). The CDR3 consists of 13 residues. V shed 6 bases and J shed 8 bases, with 13 bases lying between them. For the CDR3, the DNA is TGTGCCAGTAGGCCAAGGAGCCCAGAAAAACTGTTTTTT. Its protein product is CASRPRSPEKLFF.

This chain uses TRBV4-2 with TRBJ1-1, with no clear D. The CDR3 is 14 amino acids. Trimming removed 4 bases from V and 4 bases from J, with 13 bases in between. The germline gives CDR1 LGHNA, CDR2 YNFKEQ. The CDR3, as DNA: TGTGCCAGCAGCCGGGAGAGGTTCTTCACTGAAGCTTTCTTT. Its translation is CASSRERFFTEAFF.

V usage is TRBV28 and J usage is TRBJ1-5; 9 bases agree with TRBD1. The V gene end was trimmed by 9 bases and the J gene end by 4 bases; junction bases not matched to a gene: 7. Germline CDR1 and CDR2: MDHEN and SYDVKM. The CDR3 covers 14 residues. CDR3 nucleotides: TGTGCCAGTGAAGCCGGGACAGGGAATCAGCCCCAGCATTTT. Translated: CASEAGTGNQPQHF.

The V and J genes are TRBV3-1 (or the pseudogene TRBV3-2) and TRBJ1-5, with TRBD1 as a possible D gene (6 bases). CDR3 size: 15 residues. Germline values: CDR1 LGHDT, CDR2 YNNKEL (reference sequence). Trimming stripped 4 bases from V and 6 bases from J, with 16 bases between. The CDR3 sequence: CASSLFASGAQPQHF. The DNA for the CDR3 is TGTGCCAGCAGCCTTTTCGCCTCAGGGGCTCAGCCCCAGCATTTT.

The CDR3 loop is CASSGGGQQFF. The CDR3 DNA sequence: TGTGCCAGTAGCGGGGGGGGTCAGCAGTTCTTC. This rearrangement joins TRBV19 to TRBJ2-1; 8 bases are a match to TRBD2. The CDR3 runs 11 residues. The germline V gene encodes CDR1 LNHDA and CDR2 SQIVND (reference sequence). V shed 6 bases, J shed 11 bases, and the junction held 3 bases outside the gene matches.

The chain is built from TRBV28 and TRBJ1-1, with 12 nucleotides matching TRBD1. J was trimmed by 3 bases and V by 5 bases; bases with no gene match: 7. The CDR3 has 16 residues. Germline-derived CDR1 and CDR2 are MDHEN and SYDVKM. The CDR3 coding sequence is TGTGCCAGCAGTCTCCCGGGACAGGGGGCGGACACTGAAGCTTTCTTT. Amino acids: CASSLPGQGADTEAFF.

The chain combines TRBV28 with TRBJ1-2; 8 nucleotides match TRBD1. CDR1 MDHEN and CDR2 SYDVKM come from the germline V gene. V dropped 4 bases and J dropped 1; count of bases not matched to a gene: 5. The CDR3 covers 15 residues. Here the CDR3 DNA reads TGTGCCAGCAGTTCAGACAGGGGTGTTAACTATGGCTACACCTTC. Its translation is CASSSDRGVNYGYTF.

CDR3 in DNA: TGTGCCAGCAGTTCCCCCCACGGGGTTAACACCATATATTTT. Protein sequence: CASSSPHGVNTIYF. The chain uses TRBV28 and TRBJ1-3, with D unresolved. The length of the CDR3 is 14 residues. V was shortened by 4 bases and J by 7 bases, with 14 bases between the two germline ends. Germline CDR1 MDHEN, CDR2 SYDVKM.

This chain connects TRBV21-1 to TRBJ2-1; TRBD2 reflects the table's D call only, with no check against the DNA. TRBV21-1 is a pseudogene segment. CDR3 length equals 15 residues. CDR3 nucleotides: TGTGCCAGCATCAGAGCCCGAGAGGCCCTAAATGAGCAGTTCTTC. This translates into CASIRAREALNEQFF.

The chain carries TRBV28 and TRBJ1-2; 9 nucleotides agree with TRBD1. The CDR3 runs to 13 residues. V lost 6 bases, J lost 6 bases, and 5 bases stayed unmatched. From germline, CDR1 is MDHEN and CDR2 SYDVKM. The CDR3 DNA is TGTGCCAGCAGCCTAACAGGGGGCGATGGCTACACCTTC. It is translated as CASSLTGGDGYTF.

This chain uses TRBV6-5 with TRBJ1-3, with D hard to call. V gave up 9 bases and J gave up 0 bases, with 9 bases separating them. Per the germline V gene, CDR1 is MNHEY and CDR2 is SVGAGI. The CDR3 consists of 13 residues. CDR3 in DNA: TGTGCCAGTACCAGTCCCTCTGGAAACACCATATATTTT. The encoded protein is CASTSPSGNTIYF.

The sample holds one count of this clone. This rearrangement joins TRBV7-6 to TRBJ2-5, with 8 bases fitting TRBD2. The CDR3 has 17 residues. Unmatched junction bases numbered 14, after V lost 3 bases and J lost 5 bases. In germline, CDR1 is SGHVS, CDR2 FNYEAQ. In DNA, the CDR3 is TGTGCCAGCAGCTTGGAACCTAGCGGGCAAGGGGGGGAGACCCAGTACTTC. Amino acids: CASSLEPSGQGGETQYF.

The chain has TRBV3-1 (or the pseudogene TRBV3-2) and TRBJ2-7; the D gene is possibly TRBD1 (5 bases). Trimming pared 4 bases from V and 9 bases from J, leaving 16 bases between. The CDR3 length is 13 residues. CDR1 is LGHDT, CDR2 YNNKEL, per germline (reference sequence). The CDR3 protein is CASSPSRTKGQYF. The CDR3 DNA reads as TGTGCCAGCAGCCCTTCTCGGACAAAAGGGCAGTACTTC.

The chain combines TRBV6-5 with TRBJ1-3; TRBD1 matches at 8 bases. The V gene end was trimmed by 6 bases and the J gene end by 2 bases; junction bases not matched to a gene: 6. The CDR3 has 15 amino acids. In germline, CDR1 is MNHEY, CDR2 SVGAGI. CDR3 coding DNA: TGTGCCAGCAGCCGTTCGGACAGGGCTGGAAACACCATATATTTT. Its translation: CASSRSDRAGNTIYF.

The rearrangement uses TRBV11-2 and TRBJ1-4; tentatively, D is TRBD1 (5 bases). Germline V gives CDR1 SGHAT, CDR2 FQNNGV. With 4 bases removed from V and 3 bases from J, the gap between germline ends came to 12 bases. This CDR3 is built from 15 residues. DNA for the CDR3: TGTGCCAGCAGCTCGGGGGGGGGAGCTAATGAAAAACTGTTTTTT. Translated, it gives CASSSGGGANEKLFF.

The chain combines TRBV10-3 with TRBJ2-3, with 13 bases identical to TRBD2. Losses at the gene ends were 6 bases for V and 9 bases for J; bases not matched to a gene: 3. The CDR3 is 13 residues long. From germline, CDR1 is ENHRY and CDR2 SYGVKD. The CDR3 is CAIRILAGGTQYF. CDR3 sequence (DNA): TGTGCCATCAGAATACTAGCGGGGGGGACGCAGTATTTT.

The chain has TRBV2 and TRBJ2-3; TRBD2 is a possible D gene (6 bases). The V end lost 8 bases, the J end lost 0 bases, and 9 bases lay between the germline ends. CDR3 length equals 13 residues. Germline V gene lookup returns CDR1 SNHLY and CDR2 FYNNEI. The chain's CDR3 is CASGGSSTDTQYF. CDR3 in DNA: TGTGCCAGCGGGGGGTCTAGCACAGATACGCAGTATTTT.